This T cell receptor (beta chain) stems from a study of neurological immune-mediated disorders. At least ten counts were recorded for this clonotype. The antigen is not known. The length of the CDR3 is 15 residues. The V and J ends lost 1 base and 4 bases respectively, with 13 bases between them. Germline CDR1 and CDR2: SGHVS and FNYEAQ. Study observations and caveats: The repertoires of 18 of 34 multiple sclerosis patients fell into one related-CDR3 cluster (a possible signature) under phylogenetic grouping.

TCRdb re-analysed the 5' RACE reads in MiXCR, keeping a single row per CDR3 protein. The sample includes more than 45,000 distinct CDR3 sequences, roughly 3.5% of them seen just once. The sample was PBMCs. The chain carries TRBV7-6 and TRBJ2-5; no clear D gene. This receptor was identified in a man younger than 45 with multiple sclerosis. In DNA form, the CDR3 reads TGTGCCAGCAGCTTAGGGCCCAACAAGGCAGAGACCCAGTACTTC. The encoded protein is CASSLGPNKAETQYF.